The 7 T cell receptor beta chains listed next were all sequenced from one sample in a study of T cell responses to AZD1222 COVID-19 vaccine. Repertoires were generated with immunoSEQ multiplex PCR, while TCRdb's copy carries only in-frame clones and drops some. This sample has approximately 190,000 clones; roughly 92% occur once, and the top ten carry 0.9% to 1.1%. The source was peripheral blood, collected 28 days after the second AZD1222 dose. The receptor source for this set is an adult who received the AZD1222 COVID-19 vaccine.

V is TRBV27 and J is TRBJ2-2; tentative D call: TRBD2 (6 bases). The CDR3 totals 16 residues. From germline, CDR1 is MNHEY and CDR2 SMNVEV (reference sequence). Trimming stripped 2 bases from V and 3 bases from J, with 13 bases between. The CDR3, as DNA: TGTGCCAGCAGTTTAGGAGGGGCTCAGCACACCGGGGAGCTGTTTTTT. This codes for CASSLGGAQHTGELFF.

This chain connects TRBV18 to TRBJ1-1; D is ambiguous. Germline V lookup: CDR1 KGHSH, CDR2 LQKENI. The germline V and J ends were trimmed by 5 bases and 5 bases, with 12 bases remaining between them. This CDR3 has 13 amino acids. The CDR3 is CASSSSGETEAFF. The CDR3 nucleotides are TGTGCCAGCTCATCTAGTGGGGAGACTGAAGCTTTCTTT.

The rearrangement joins TRBV13 to TRBJ2-7; D possibly corresponds to TRBD2 (5 bases). This CDR3 region has 14 residues. Trimming left V 6 bases short and J 0 bases short, with 12 bases between. The V gene's germline CDR1 is PRHDT and CDR2 FYEKMQ (reference sequence). DNA of the CDR3: TGTGCCAGCAGACCCGGAGGCAGCTCCTACGAGCAGTACTTC. Protein product: CASRPGGSSYEQYF.

V usage is TRBV23-1 and J usage is TRBJ1-5; 10 nucleotides align to TRBD1. TRBV23-1 is labeled an ORF, and its function is uncertain. V shed 0 bases and J 2 bases; nucleotides not matched to a gene: 22. The CDR3 extends over 23 amino acids. CDR3 region: CASSQSLGGAGTGVRGGNQPQHF. The CDR3 DNA is TGCGCCAGCAGTCAATCACTCGGCGGGGCCGGGACAGGGGTACGTGGCGGCAATCAGCCCCAGCATTTT.

CDR3 residues: CASRSLDQLTGLANYGYTF. CDR3 DNA: TGTGCCAGTAGGAGTCTCGACCAATTAACAGGTCTGGCTAACTATGGCTACACCTTC. The chain couples TRBV19 to TRBJ1-2; TRBD1 is a possible D gene (5 bases). Per the germline V gene, CDR1 is LNHDA and CDR2 is SQIVND (reference sequence). The CDR3 has 19 residues. The germline V and J ends were trimmed by 6 bases and 0 bases, with 26 bases remaining between them.

The chain combines TRBV3-1 (or the pseudogene TRBV3-2) with TRBJ1-5, with 8 positions matching TRBD1. The length of the CDR3 is 19 residues. After removal of 0 bases from V and 4 bases from J, the junction contained 14 bases not matched to a gene. Germline CDR1 reads LGHDT; CDR2 reads YNNKEL (reference sequence). CDR3 protein: CASSQDTPGQGARNQPQHF. The CDR3 nucleotides are TGTGCCAGCAGCCAAGATACCCCCGGACAGGGCGCTAGGAATCAGCCCCAGCATTTT.

V usage is TRBV6-5 and J usage is TRBJ2-1; the D is unclear. The V and J ends lost 4 bases and 1 base respectively, with 11 bases between them. CDR1 MNHEY and CDR2 SVGAGI come from the germline V gene. The CDR3 length is 15 residues. The CDR3 region is CASSSRPVSYNEQFF. The CDR3 DNA reads TGTGCCAGCAGTTCACGACCAGTTTCCTACAATGAGCAGTTCTTC.